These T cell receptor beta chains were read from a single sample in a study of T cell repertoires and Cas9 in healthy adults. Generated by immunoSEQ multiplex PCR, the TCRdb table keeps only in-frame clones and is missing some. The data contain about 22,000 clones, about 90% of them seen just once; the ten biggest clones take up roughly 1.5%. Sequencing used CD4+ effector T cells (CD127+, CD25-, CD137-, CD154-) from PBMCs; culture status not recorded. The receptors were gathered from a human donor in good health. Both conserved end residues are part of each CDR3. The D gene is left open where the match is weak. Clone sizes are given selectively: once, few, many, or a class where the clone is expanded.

CDR3nt: TGCAGTGCTACTCTTCAGGCTGAAGCTTTCTTT
CDR3aa: CSATLQAEAFF
j_gene: TRBJ1-1
abundance: .
d_gene: .
v_gene: TRBV20-1

CDR3nt: TGTGCCAGCAGTGGGCAGAATGAAAAACTGTTTTTT
CDR3aa: CASSGQNEKLFF
j_gene: TRBJ1-4
abundance: .
d_gene: .
v_gene: TRBV2

CDR3nt: TGTGCCAGCTCACTAGCGGGAGGGTACGATGAGCAGTTCTTC
CDR3aa: CASSLAGGYDEQFF
j_gene: TRBJ2-1
abundance: .
d_gene: TRBD2
v_gene: TRBV18

CDR3nt: TGTGCCATCAATTCAGCGGGGAAAGAGACCCAGTACTTC
CDR3aa: CAINSAGKETQYF
j_gene: TRBJ2-5
abundance: .
d_gene: TRBD2
v_gene: TRBV10-3

CDR3nt: TGCAGCGTTGAAGACAGAACAAATCAGTATGAGCAGTTCTTC
CDR3aa: CSVEDRTNQYEQFF
j_gene: TRBJ2-1
abundance: .
d_gene: .
v_gene: TRBV29-1

CDR3nt: TGTGCCAGTAGTCTCAGCTCCGGGACAGAACAGTTCTTC
CDR3aa: CASSLSSGTEQFF
j_gene: TRBJ2-1
abundance: .
d_gene: TRBD1
v_gene: TRBV19

CDR3nt: TGTGCCAGCAGTGAAATCTCGACTGAAGCTTTCTTT
CDR3aa: CASSEISTEAFF
j_gene: TRBJ1-1
abundance: .
d_gene: .
v_gene: TRBV6-1

CDR3nt: TGTGCCAGCAGCCCAGGCTCAGGAGAAAAACTGTTTTTT
CDR3aa: CASSPGSGEKLFF
j_gene: TRBJ1-4
abundance: .
d_gene: .
v_gene: TRBV11-2

CDR3nt: TGTGCCAGCAGTTACTCGATGGCAGGGGGCTACGAGCAGTACTTC
CDR3aa: CASSYSMAGGYEQYF
j_gene: TRBJ2-7
abundance: once
d_gene: TRBD1
v_gene: TRBV6-5

CDR3nt: TGTGCCAGCAGCAAAGGGAGGAATTCACCCCTCCACTTT
CDR3aa: CASSKGRNSPLHF
j_gene: TRBJ1-6
abundance: .
d_gene: .
v_gene: TRBV21-1

CDR3nt: TGTGCCAGCAATTTCGCGTTAAAGAACACTGAAGCTTTCTTT
CDR3aa: CASNFALKNTEAFF
j_gene: TRBJ1-1
abundance: .
d_gene: .
v_gene: TRBV6-1

CDR3nt: TGCACCAGCAGCCAACCCAAAGACAACCGAGCCGGAAACACCATATATTTT
CDR3aa: CTSSQPKDNRAGNTIYF
j_gene: TRBJ1-3
abundance: .
d_gene: .
v_gene: TRBV1

CDR3nt: TGTGCCAGTAGTTTCCTTCGGGGGGCGGAGGGCACTGAAGCTTTCTTT
CDR3aa: CASSFLRGAEGTEAFF
j_gene: TRBJ1-1
abundance: .
d_gene: .
v_gene: TRBV19

CDR3nt: .
CDR3aa: CASTSGQGYSPLHF
j_gene: TRBJ1-6
abundance: once
d_gene: .
v_gene: TRBV19

CDR3nt: TGTGCCACCAGCCTCCGGGACAGGGCCTTCTCTGGAAACACCATATATTTT
CDR3aa: CATSLRDRAFSGNTIYF
j_gene: TRBJ1-3
abundance: large
d_gene: TRBD1
v_gene: TRBV15

CDR3nt: TGTGCCAGCACCCGACAGGGACCCTACGAGCAGTACTTC
CDR3aa: CASTRQGPYEQYF
j_gene: TRBJ2-7
abundance: .
d_gene: TRBD1
v_gene: TRBV7-9

CDR3nt: TGTGCCAGTAGTACCGGGACTACAACAGATACGCAGTATTTT
CDR3aa: CASSTGTTTDTQYF
j_gene: TRBJ2-3
abundance: .
d_gene: TRBD2
v_gene: TRBV19

CDR3nt: TGTGCCAGCAGCTTGAACGGGAATGAAAAACTGTTTTTT
CDR3aa: CASSLNGNEKLFF
j_gene: TRBJ1-4
abundance: .
d_gene: .
v_gene: TRBV7-9

CDR3nt: TGTGCCAGCAGCCTGGGTAGCGAACTCTACGAGCAGTACTTC
CDR3aa: CASSLGSELYEQYF
j_gene: TRBJ2-7
abundance: .
d_gene: .
v_gene: TRBV6-5

CDR3nt: TGTGCCAGCAGCCGAGGAGGGGGCAATCAGCCCCAGCATTTT
CDR3aa: CASSRGGGNQPQHF
j_gene: TRBJ1-5
abundance: .
d_gene: .
v_gene: TRBV7-9

CDR3nt: TGTGCCAGTATGGGAGAAGAGACCCAGTACTTC
CDR3aa: CASMGEETQYF
j_gene: TRBJ2-5
abundance: once
d_gene: .
v_gene: TRBV19

CDR3nt: TGCGCCAGCAGCTCCCTGGGCAGGGGACGGGAGACCCAGTACTTC
CDR3aa: CASSSLGRGRETQYF
j_gene: TRBJ2-5
abundance: .
d_gene: .
v_gene: TRBV4-1

CDR3nt: TGTGCCAGCAGTTTAGGGACTAGCGGCCCCCTGTTAGAGCAGTACTTC
CDR3aa: CASSLGTSGPLLEQYF
j_gene: TRBJ2-7
abundance: .
d_gene: TRBD2
v_gene: TRBV28

CDR3nt: TGCAGCGTTGACAGCAGGGGGCGGGATGAGCAGTTCTTC
CDR3aa: CSVDSRGRDEQFF
j_gene: TRBJ2-1
abundance: .
d_gene: TRBD1
v_gene: TRBV29-1